This TCR beta chain stems from a study of CD8 T cells in ankylosing spondylitis. Findings of the study overall: Disease-associated clonotypes exhibited CD8+ identity and were relatively infrequent in peripheral blood. From matched ankylosing spondylitis synovial fluid, disease-linked clones were reportedly recovered at significantly enriched levels.

To note about this clonotype: Its antigen is not known.

The CDR3 consists of 16 residues. V lost 3 bases, J lost 0 bases, and 10 bases lay in between. Per germline, CDR1 SGDLS and CDR2 YYNGEE. As the method for making TCR beta libraries, quantitative 5'-RACE with molecular barcodes was used. TCRdb reanalysed the 5' RACE reads using MiXCR and keeps one entry per CDR3 protein. In the table there are 80,000 to 90,000 distinct CDR3 sequences, around 25% of which are singletons. The J gene is TRBJ2-6, the V gene TRBV9, with D unresolved. The sequence was obtained from a male donor with ankylosing spondylitis or in good health (not recorded which). The sample comprised blood, either unsorted or a sorted T cell fraction (not recorded which). The CDR3 is CASSDRSYSGANVLTF. As DNA, the CDR3 is TGTGCCAGCAGCGACCGGTCGTACTCTGGGGCCAACGTCCTGACTTTC.